This TCR beta chain was identified in a study of cytomegalovirus exposure and HLA in healthy donors. Per the germline V gene, CDR1 is SGHAT and CDR2 is FQNNGV. Trimming cost V 3 bases and J 4 bases, with 13 bases left between them. This CDR3 spans 15 amino acids. This clone showed up just a few times. The PCR ran on 60 Vbeta and 13 Jbeta primers. TCRdb keeps only in-frame clones here, not all; method: immunoSEQ multiplex PCR. Of some 95,000 clones in the sample, 78% were seen once. The sequencing sample was made of PBMCs. The TCR sequence derives from a woman aged 40 to 50 in good health and CMV-seropositive. The chain joins TRBV11-2 to TRBJ2-1, with D possibly matching TRBD2 (6 bases). CDR3 DNA: TGTGCCAGCAGCTTGGCCCGGGGGACTTACAATGAGCAGTTCTTC. This encodes CASSLARGTYNEQFF.